These 4 T cell receptor beta chains were sequenced from one sample in a study of blood T cell repertoires in COVID-19. Repertoires were generated with immunoSEQ multiplex PCR, while TCRdb's copy carries only in-frame clones and drops some. The table shows around 250,000 clones, with 75% to 95% occurring only once. Sequencing was carried out using PBMCs or T cells enriched from blood (not recorded which). Receptors originate from a man between 35 and 55 years old who had been exposed to COVID-19.

The chain uses TRBV2 and TRBJ1-6; D is perhaps TRBD1 (5 bases). CDR1 and CDR2 (germline): SNHLY, FYNNEI. This CDR3 is 13 amino acids long. The V gene lost 2 bases and the J gene lost 16 bases, with 15 bases spanning the gap. The CDR3 reads CASSEQMDGALHF. DNA of the CDR3: TGTGCCAGCAGTGAACAAATGGATGGGGCTCTCCACTTT.

The genes are TRBV2 and TRBJ1-5, with 7 bases lining up with TRBD1. V lost 6 bases and J lost 12; bases outside the gene matches: 8. Germline assignment: CDR1 SNHLY and CDR2 FYNNEI. The CDR3 totals 12 residues. CDR3 sequence reads: CASSGARDSQHF. The CDR3 nucleotides are TGTGCCAGCAGCGGGGCCCGGGACAGCCAGCATTTT.

V gene TRBV28 combines with J gene TRBJ2-4; D unresolved. V lost 5 bases to trimming and J lost 8 bases, with 16 bases between them. CDR1 and CDR2 from the germline V gene are MDHEN and SYDVKM. This CDR3 contains 14 residues. The DNA of the CDR3 is TGTGCCAGCAGTCCTGACTCTGAGTCCTACATTCAGTACTTC. It yields the protein CASSPDSESYIQYF.

The CDR3 DNA reads as TGTGCCAGCAGTTCGACCGGGACACATGGAAACACCATATATTTT. Protein: CASSSTGTHGNTIYF. The V gene is TRBV27, the J gene TRBJ1-3; D may be TRBD1 (6 bases). Between the trimmed V and J ends, which lost 4 bases and 3 bases, there was a span of 13 bases. The CDR3 covers 15 residues. From germline, CDR1 is MNHEY and CDR2 SMNVEV (reference sequence).